Shown below are 25 T cell receptor beta chains from a single sample sequenced in a study of blood T cell repertoires in COVID-19. The protocol was immunoSEQ multiplex PCR, while the TCRdb copy is restricted to in-frame clones and leaves out a portion. The data contain some 150,000 clones, approximately 84% of them singletons. The sequenced sample was peripheral blood. The origin of the receptors is a human donor in a cohort sampled during active COVID-19.

CDR3 bases: TGCGCCAGCAGCTTGGTGAAGGGGAACAATGAGCAGTTCTTC. This translates into CASSLVKGNNEQFF. The chain links TRBV5-1 to TRBJ2-1; D possibly corresponds to TRBD1 (5 bases). The CDR3 runs 14 residues. Germline V gene data show CDR1 as SGHRS and CDR2 as YFSETQ. The ends were cut back, 0 bases at V and 5 bases at J, with 9 bases in the middle.

This sequence joins TRBV13 and TRBJ2-5; D perhaps matches TRBD1 (5 bases). This CDR3 has 12 residues. Between the trimmed V and J ends, which lost 1 base and 7 bases, there was a span of 7 bases. The germline V gene has CDR1 PRHDT and CDR2 FYEKMQ (reference sequence). CDR3 region: CASSLEGMTQYF. CDR3 DNA sequence: TGTGCCAGCAGCTTAGAGGGGATGACCCAGTACTTC. Using reference TRBV13 and TRBJ2-5 for the parts outside the CDR3, the full variable domain is AAGVIQSPRHLIKEKRETATLKCYPIPRHDTVYWYQQGPGQDPQFLISFYEKMQSDKGSIPDRFSAQQFSDYHSELNMSSLELGDSALYFCASSLEGMTQYFGPGTRLLVL.

The gene calls are TRBV11-3 and TRBJ2-3, with 11 bases matching TRBD1. Germline CDR1 and CDR2: SGHNT and YENEEA. With V trimmed by 3 bases and J by 4 bases, 3 bases remained unmatched. The CDR3 length is 15 residues. CDR3 nucleotide sequence: TGTGCCAGCAGCTTGAGGACAGGGGGCGCAGATACGCAGTATTTT. It specifies CASSLRTGGADTQYF.

There are a few counts of this clone. The chain links TRBV19 to TRBJ1-5; 7 positions match TRBD1. CDR1 and CDR2 from the germline V gene are LNHDA and SQIVND (reference sequence). The CDR3 is 14 amino acids. The V gene end was trimmed by 0 bases and the J gene end by 6 bases; junction bases not matched to a gene: 2. The chain's CDR3 is CASSIERGLQPQHF. The DNA of the CDR3 is TGTGCCAGTAGTATAGAAAGGGGGCTTCAGCCCCAGCATTTT.

The V gene is TRBV12-3 or TRBV12-4, the J gene TRBJ2-3, with D possibly being TRBD1 (5 bases). The CDR3 has 13 residues. V was cut by 3 bases and J by 6 bases, with 10 bases left in between. CDR3 residues: CASSFSQGDTQYF. CDR3 sequence (DNA): TGTGCCAGCAGTTTCTCCCAGGGTGATACGCAGTATTTT.

This clone was observed a handful of times. The chain has TRBV10-3 and TRBJ2-7; a weak D match, TRBD1 (6 bases). This CDR3 has 12 residues. Germline V CDR1 and CDR2: ENHRY, SYGVKD. V was shortened by 10 bases and J by 4 bases, with 14 bases between the two germline ends. The CDR3 DNA follows: TGTGCCACAGGGGATGGCGAGTACGAGCAGTACGTC. It translates to CATGDGEYEQYV.

The V call is TRBV4-2, the J call TRBJ2-5; 10 bases are a match to TRBD2. Germline lookup yields CDR1 LGHNA and CDR2 YNFKEQ. CDR3 length: 15 amino acids. V was clipped by 1 base and J by 5 bases; unmatched bases: 4. CDR3 DNA: TGTGCCAGCAGCCAAGTGGGGACTAGCGAGGAGACCCAGTACTTC. This codes for CASSQVGTSEETQYF.

The CDR3 bases are TGCGCCAGCAGCTTGGAGCCGGGGAACTATGGCTACACCTTC. Translating it yields CASSLEPGNYGYTF. The chain uses TRBV5-1 and TRBJ1-2; no clear D. Germline V gives CDR1 SGHRS, CDR2 YFSETQ. V was shortened by 0 bases and J by 2 bases, with 8 bases between the two germline ends. The CDR3 covers 14 residues.

The rearrangement joins TRBV2 to TRBJ1-1; no definite D call. The CDR3 totals 13 residues. Germline CDR1 reads SNHLY; CDR2 reads FYNNEI. Trimming took 6 bases from V and 7 from J, leaving 15 bases between them. The CDR3 DNA sequence: TGTGCCAGCAGAACCGACTCGGGTCTTGAAGCTTTCTTT. Protein: CASRTDSGLEAFF.

The V gene is TRBV30, the J gene TRBJ2-1; 8 nucleotides line up with TRBD2. The germline gives CDR1 GTSNPN, CDR2 SVGIG (reference sequence). This CDR3 has 14 amino acids. The trim removed 0 bases at V and 6 bases at J, leaving 4 bases unmatched. CDR3 in DNA: TGTGCCTGGAGTGTAAGCGGGAGCTCCAATGAGCAGTTCTTC. This encodes CAWSVSGSSNEQFF.

The chain combines TRBV11-2 with TRBJ2-7; TRBD2 agrees at 8 bases. CDR1 SGHAT and CDR2 FQNNGV come from the germline V gene. This CDR3 has 16 amino acids. J lost 6 bases, V lost 0 bases, and 10 bases had no gene match. The CDR3 sequence is CASSLDPNAGGGEQYV. In DNA, the CDR3 is TGTGCCAGCAGCTTAGACCCCAACGCGGGGGGCGGCGAGCAGTACGTC.

The chain uses TRBV6-2 or TRBV6-3 and TRBJ2-5; tentative D call: TRBD2 (6 bases). This CDR3 has 15 amino acids. With 2 bases removed from V and 1 base from J, the gap between germline ends came to 11 bases. The germline V gene has CDR1 MNHEY and CDR2 SVGEGT. CDR3 in DNA: TGTGCCAGCAGTTACCCCCCGGGACTCCAAGAGACCCAGTACTTC. This translates into CASSYPPGLQETQYF.

V is TRBV7-6 and J is TRBJ1-2; D is ambiguous. V was trimmed by 2 bases and J by 0 bases, leaving 10 bases between them. This CDR3 comprises 15 residues. Germline CDR1 is SGHVS and CDR2 is FNYEAQ. DNA of the CDR3: TGTGCCAGCAGCTTAAACGAGGGTTCTAACTATGGCTACACCTTC. Its protein product is CASSLNEGSNYGYTF. The variable domain in full, with the rest retrieved from reference TRBV7-6 and TRBJ1-2, is GAGVSQSPRYKVTKRGQDVALRCDPISGHVSLYWYRQALGQGPEFLTYFNYEAQQDKSGLPNDRFSAERPEGSISTLTIQRTEQRDSAMYRCASSLNEGSNYGYTFGSGTRLTVV.

This chain links TRBV18 with TRBJ2-5; possible D gene TRBD2, 6 bases. There are 15 residues in the CDR3. V lost 3 bases and J lost 5, with 16 bases in between. The germline CDR1 and CDR2 sequences are KGHSH and LQKENI. CDR3 nucleotide sequence: TGTGCCAGCTCACCCATCTCCGGGGGTTGGGAGACCCAGTACTTC. As protein: CASSPISGGWETQYF.

This clone was recorded a few times. This chain connects TRBV6-6 to TRBJ1-1; TRBD1 is a possible D gene (6 bases). The germline V gene has CDR1 MNHNY and CDR2 SVGAGI (reference sequence). The CDR3 consists of 16 residues. V lost 3 bases, J lost 0 bases, and 14 bases lay in between. The CDR3 reads CASSYQGSPMNTEAFF. The CDR3 DNA reads TGTGCCAGCAGTTATCAGGGGTCTCCCATGAACACTGAAGCTTTCTTT.

The V and J genes are TRBV11-3 and TRBJ1-1; possibly TRBD1 for D (6 bases). The V gene's germline CDR1 is SGHNT and CDR2 YENEEA. This CDR3 has 16 residues. V lost 4 bases to trimming and J lost 0 bases, with 15 bases between them. The CDR3: CASSSRGGTMNTEAFF. The CDR3 DNA follows: TGTGCCAGCAGCTCCCGTGGGGGCACAATGAACACTGAAGCTTTCTTT.

This rearrangement joins TRBV20-1 to TRBJ2-5; TRBD2 matches at 7 bases. V lost 3 bases, J lost 5 bases, and 9 bases stayed unmatched. The CDR3 has 14 amino acids. In germline, CDR1 is DFQATT, CDR2 SNEGSKA (reference sequence). CDR3 DNA: TGCAGTGCTAGTACGGGAGGAGTGGGGGAGACCCAGTACTTC. Amino acid sequence: CSASTGGVGETQYF.

The rearrangement links TRBV2 to TRBJ1-5; D is possibly TRBD1 (5 bases). The CDR3 loop spans 15 amino acids. V shed 5 bases and J shed 1 base, with 12 bases lying between them. Germline CDR1 SNHLY, CDR2 FYNNEI. CDR3 residues: CASSLGGKSNQPQHF. CDR3 bases: TGTGCCAGCAGTTTGGGGGGGAAGAGCAATCAGCCCCAGCATTTT. Variable domain in full (rest from reference TRBV2 and TRBJ1-5): EPEVTQTPSHQVTQMGQEVILRCVPISNHLYFYWYRQILGQKVEFLVSFYNNEISEKSEIFDDQFSVERPDGSNFTLKIRSTKLEDSAMYFCASSLGGKSNQPQHFGDGTRLSIL.

V usage is TRBV3-1 (or the pseudogene TRBV3-2) and J usage is TRBJ2-1; no firm D call. Per the germline V gene, CDR1 is LGHDT and CDR2 is YNNKEL (reference sequence). V dropped 0 bases and J dropped 9 bases, with 9 bases sitting between them. This CDR3 spans 13 amino acids. The CDR3 loop reads CASSQDSLGEQFF. The CDR3 DNA sequence: TGTGCCAGCAGCCAAGATTCGCTAGGTGAGCAGTTCTTC.

About this clone itself: The same CDR3 also results from other DNA sequences found in this sample. The J gene is TRBJ2-3, the V gene TRBV7-2; TRBD2 agrees at 15 bases. This CDR3 spans 16 amino acids. Germline CDR1 and CDR2: SGHTA and FQGNSA. Trimming removed 5 bases from V and 3 bases from J; junction bases left unmatched: 3. The CDR3 is CASSLGLAGGTDTQYF. CDR3 nucleotides: TGTGCCAGCAGCCTAGGACTAGCGGGGGGGACAGATACGCAGTATTTT.

This clone was found many times. The V call is TRBV4-3, the J call TRBJ1-2; maybe TRBD1 (5 bases). Germline assignment: CDR1 LGHNA and CDR2 YSLEER. This CDR3 spans 15 amino acids. Between the trimmed V and J ends, which lost 0 bases and 3 bases, there was a span of 11 bases. The DNA of the CDR3 is TGCGCCAGCAGCCAAGACGTTAGGGGTGACTATGGCTACACCTTC. Translating it yields CASSQDVRGDYGYTF.

The V gene is TRBV7-2, the J gene TRBJ2-2; D is possibly TRBD1 (6 bases). Trimming took off 6 bases at V and 5 bases at J, with 16 bases between the two ends. Germline V gives CDR1 SGHTA, CDR2 FQGNSA. The CDR3 length is 15 residues. The CDR3 DNA reads as TGTGCCAGCAGATTCCAGGGGCAACTAACCGGGGAGCTGTTTTTT. It translates to CASRFQGQLTGELFF.

The CDR3 DNA is TGTGCCAGCAGGTTCCAGGGAAACACTGAAGCTTTCTTT. This gives the protein CASRFQGNTEAFF. The J gene is TRBJ1-1, the V gene TRBV2, with D tentatively TRBD1 (5 bases). Germline-derived CDR1 and CDR2 are SNHLY and FYNNEI. The CDR3 is 13 residues long. V lost 6 bases to trimming and J lost 2 bases, with 10 bases between them.

This clone occurred once. The chain links TRBV15 to TRBJ2-5, with 12 bases aligning to TRBD2. The CDR3 consists of 15 residues. Germline loops: CDR1 LNHNV, CDR2 YYDKDF (reference sequence). With 3 bases clipped from V and 3 bases from J, the junction kept 2 bases outside the gene matches. The CDR3 protein is CATSSGLAGKETQYF. The CDR3, as DNA: TGTGCCACCAGCAGTGGACTAGCGGGGAAAGAGACCCAGTACTTC.

This clone was detected only a few times. This sequence joins TRBV19 and TRBJ1-1; D is undetermined. V lost 7 bases, J lost 3 bases, and 12 bases lay in between. The CDR3 spans 13 residues. Germline values: CDR1 LNHDA, CDR2 SQIVND (reference sequence). Here the CDR3 DNA reads TGTGCCAGTAAAGGTCAGGCCTACACTGAAGCTTTCTTT. Translation: CASKGQAYTEAFF.